Below, 10 T cell receptor beta chains from the same sample are listed, as sequenced in a study of regulatory T cells in long-lasting Graves disease. HTBI primers from iRepertoire and Arm-PCR of CDR3 regions yielded the TCR beta libraries. From the multiplex PCR reads, TCRdb called clonotypes with MiXCR, one entry per CDR3 protein. This table has 300,000 to 400,000 distinct CDR3 sequences, roughly a sixth appearing once. Time point of the sample: newly diagnosed GD, antithyroid drugs for less than 3 months. Extracted RNA from PBMCs served as the source of the TCR library. The sample here was peripheral blood mononuclear cells (PBMCs), taken at new diagnosis, from a patient treated with antithyroid drugs. Receptors originate from a female donor with Graves disease.

In its sample, this clonotype was seen a few times. The chain combines TRBV7-9 with TRBJ1-4; D gene uncertain. The CDR3 is 14 amino acids. V lost 4 bases and J lost 3, with 9 bases in between. Germline CDR1 reads SEHNR; CDR2 reads FQNEAQ (reference sequence). Written as DNA, the CDR3 is TGTGCCAGCAGCTATTTATCGGCTAATGAAAAACTGTTTTTT. It is translated as CASSYLSANEKLFF.

This clonotype was seen a few times. This chain joins TRBV27 and TRBJ2-4; D not certain. The CDR3 is 15 residues long. Trimming shortened V by 0 bases and J by 11 bases, and 17 bases separated the two germline ends. Germline V gene data show CDR1 as MNHEY and CDR2 as SMNVEV (reference sequence). CDR3 DNA: TGTGCCAGCAGTTTATCGTTGGGGTTTTCTCAGGTTCAGTACTTC. Amino acid sequence: CASSLSLGFSQVQYF.

This clonotype was found many times. The chain combines TRBV27 with TRBJ2-2; D uncertain. Germline CDR1 and CDR2: MNHEY and SMNVEV (reference sequence). The CDR3 is 14 residues long. The V end lost 7 bases, the J end lost 6 bases, and 15 bases lay between the germline ends. CDR3 coding DNA: TGTGCCAGCACCCGATTCCCTCTCGCCGGGGAGCTGTTTTTT. Translation gives CASTRFPLAGELFF.

In its sample, this clonotype was seen a few times. The rearrangement uses TRBV7-6 and TRBJ1-6; 9 bases map to TRBD1. Germline V gene sequence: CDR1 SGHVS, CDR2 FNYEAQ. This CDR3 comprises 16 residues. J gave up 7 bases and V 4 bases, and 8 bases lay outside the gene matches. The CDR3 nucleotides read TGTGCCAGCAGCTCAGCCGGGACAGGGCCGAATTCACCCCTCCACTTT. Its translation is CASSSAGTGPNSPLHF. The variable domain in full, completed from reference TRBV7-6 and TRBJ1-6, reads GAGVSQSPRYKVTKRGQDVALRCDPISGHVSLYWYRQALGQGPEFLTYFNYEAQQDKSGLPNDRFSAERPEGSISTLTIQRTEQRDSAMYRCASSSAGTGPNSPLHFGNGTRLTVT.

This clonotype was counted at least ten times. This chain connects TRBV12-3 or TRBV12-4 to TRBJ2-7, with TRBD2 matching over 13 bases. The J segment lost 1 base and the V segment lost 5 bases, leaving 8 bases of the junction unmatched. The CDR3 consists of 17 residues. CDR3 loop: CASSPGLAGDLSYEQYF. The CDR3 DNA reads as TGTGCCAGCAGTCCCGGACTAGCGGGGGACCTTTCCTACGAGCAGTACTTC.

In its sample, this clonotype was seen many times. This chain links TRBV2 with TRBJ1-2; no clear D. This CDR3 is built from 15 residues. The germline V gene has CDR1 SNHLY and CDR2 FYNNEI. The V end lost 2 bases, the J end lost 0 bases, and 10 bases lay between the germline ends. The CDR3 DNA is TGTGCCAGCAGTGAATGGGGAGCTGCTAACTATGGCTACACCTTC. It is translated as CASSEWGAANYGYTF.

The chain carries TRBV10-3 and TRBJ1-2; no firm D call. Trimming took off 0 bases at V and 7 bases at J, with 9 bases between the two ends. CDR3 length equals 13 residues. CDR1 is ENHRY and CDR2 is SYGVKD in the germline V gene. The CDR3 nucleotides are TGTGCCATCAGTGAGTCGATGGGCCCTGGCTACACCTTC. This gives the protein CAISESMGPGYTF.

This clonotype has a count of ten or more. The rearrangement uses TRBV6-9 and TRBJ1-1; 7 bases line up with TRBD1. Trimming cost V 3 bases and J 1 base; bases outside gene matches: 5. CDR1 is MNHGY and CDR2 is SVAAGI in the germline V gene. The CDR3 length is 15 residues. This CDR3 is CASSYPGQPNTEAFF. The CDR3 coding sequence is TGTGCCAGCAGTTACCCGGGACAGCCGAACACTGAAGCTTTCTTT.

This clonotype was counted many times. The gene calls are TRBV2 and TRBJ1-5, with a weak D call TRBD1 (5 bases). This CDR3 contains 14 residues. The V gene's germline CDR1 is SNHLY and CDR2 FYNNEI. The V gene lost 4 bases and the J gene lost 2 bases, with 9 bases spanning the gap. The CDR3 DNA is TGTGCCAGCAGTGTAACAGGCCGCAATCAGCCCCAGCATTTT. It translates to CASSVTGRNQPQHF.

The chain has TRBV20-1 and TRBJ2-7; D call uncertain. Per germline, CDR1 DFQATT and CDR2 SNEGSKA (reference sequence). Trimming took off 1 base at V and 0 bases at J, with 13 bases between the two ends. The CDR3 covers 15 residues. The CDR3 region is CSARAPRNPSYEQYF. In nucleotides, the CDR3 is TGCAGTGCTAGAGCTCCGCGGAATCCCTCCTACGAGCAGTACTTC.